The subject of this entry is one T cell receptor (beta chain). What it binds is not known. Per germline, CDR1 MNHEY and CDR2 SVGEGT. V lost 6 bases, J lost 8 bases, and 20 bases lay in between. The CDR3 is made up of 15 amino acids. The entry originates in a study of response to subunit inactivated influenza vaccine. The study, taken as a whole, reports: Few new T cells, the authors suggested, are recruited by each seasonal influenza vaccination.

MiXCR, run by TCRdb on the RT-PCR reads, gives a single entry per CDR3 protein. The top ten clones hold 8.5% to 14% of a sample with roughly 570,000 distinct CDR3 sequences, 12% to 15% of them seen once. The specimen was PBMCs from blood, collected 11 to 12 days after vaccination. The sequence derives from a man aged 50 to 59 who received an inactivated influenza vaccine. The chain joins TRBV6-2 or TRBV6-3 to TRBJ2-1; tentative D call: TRBD2 (6 bases). This chain's CDR3 is CASSLGGGTSYEQFF. In DNA form, the CDR3 reads TGTGCCAGCAGCCTGGGGGGAGGAACTAGCTATGAGCAGTTCTTC.